These T cell receptor beta chains were read from a single sample in a study of blood T cell repertoires in COVID-19. The assay was immunoSEQ multiplex PCR, and TCRdb's table has in-frame clones only and misses some. This sample has about 300,000 clones, with more than 75% found just once. The source material was peripheral blood. These receptors were taken from a man aged 70 or older with acute or convalescent COVID-19. CDR3s leave out the opening cysteine and the closing phenylalanine or tryptophan.

13	TRBV5-4	TRBJ2-7	ASSQTGTGLPEQY
16	TRBV28	TRBJ2-1	ASRTGTVFLSSYNEQF
13	TRBV28	TRBJ1-2	ASRTPGQGRNGYT
12	TRBV6-2/TRBV6-3	TRBJ2-7	ASSWTGSSYEQY
13	TRBV7-9	TRBJ2-1	ASSLAGPVNNEQF
18	TRBV19	TRBJ2-3	ASSPVGLAGGQHPTDTQY
12	TRBV4-3	TRBJ1-4	ASSQVAGGEKLF
13	TRBV19	TRBJ2-1	ASSTRDWRYNEQF
13	TRBV6-2/TRBV6-3	TRBJ2-1	ASSDRGWSYNEQF
14	TRBV13	TRBJ2-5	ASSPQAGGLPETQY
13	TRBV5-1	TRBJ2-2	ASSLWTGEIGELF
11	TRBV20-1	TRBJ1-1	SASRQVVTEAF
13	TRBV5-1	TRBJ2-7	ASSLGVDRDHEQY
11	TRBV3-1/TRBV3-2	TRBJ1-2	ASSQDTVYGYT
8	TRBV20-1	TRBJ2-7	SAGEQGQH
14	TRBV7-2	TRBJ1-6	ASSLRFGIGGSPLH